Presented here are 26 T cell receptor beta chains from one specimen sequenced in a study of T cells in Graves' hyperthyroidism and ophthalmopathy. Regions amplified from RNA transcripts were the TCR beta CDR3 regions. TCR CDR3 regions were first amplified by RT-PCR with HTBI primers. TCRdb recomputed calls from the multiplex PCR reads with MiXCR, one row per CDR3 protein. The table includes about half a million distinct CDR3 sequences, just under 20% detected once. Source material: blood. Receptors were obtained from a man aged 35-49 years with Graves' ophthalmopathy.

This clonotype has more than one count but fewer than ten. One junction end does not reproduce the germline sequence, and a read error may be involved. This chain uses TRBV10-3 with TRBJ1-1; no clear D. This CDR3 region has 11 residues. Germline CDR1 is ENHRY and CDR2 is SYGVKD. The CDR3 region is CAISKSTEAFF. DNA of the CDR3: TGTGCCATCAGTAAGTCCACTGAAGCTTTCTTT.

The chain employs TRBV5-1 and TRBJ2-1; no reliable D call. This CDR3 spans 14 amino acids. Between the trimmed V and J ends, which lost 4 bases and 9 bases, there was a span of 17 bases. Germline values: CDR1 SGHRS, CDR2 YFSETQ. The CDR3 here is CASSLNRGRPEQFF. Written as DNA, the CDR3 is TGCGCCAGCAGCCTGAACAGAGGCCGGCCTGAGCAGTTCTTC.

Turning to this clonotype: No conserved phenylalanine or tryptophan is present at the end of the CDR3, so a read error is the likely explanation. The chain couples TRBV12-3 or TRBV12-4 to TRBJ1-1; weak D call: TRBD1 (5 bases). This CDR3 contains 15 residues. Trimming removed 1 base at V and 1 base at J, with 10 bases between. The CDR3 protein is CASSLVSGRNTEAFL. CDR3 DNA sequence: TGTGCCAGCAGTTTAGTCTCGGGGCGGAACACTGAAGCTTTCCTT.

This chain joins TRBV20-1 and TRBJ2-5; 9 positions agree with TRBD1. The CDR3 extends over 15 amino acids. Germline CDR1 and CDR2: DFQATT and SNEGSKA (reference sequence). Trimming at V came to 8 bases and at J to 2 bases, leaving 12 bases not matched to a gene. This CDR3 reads CSPRPPGQGQETQYF. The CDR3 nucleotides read TGCAGTCCCCGGCCCCCGGGACAGGGTCAAGAGACCCAGTACTTC.

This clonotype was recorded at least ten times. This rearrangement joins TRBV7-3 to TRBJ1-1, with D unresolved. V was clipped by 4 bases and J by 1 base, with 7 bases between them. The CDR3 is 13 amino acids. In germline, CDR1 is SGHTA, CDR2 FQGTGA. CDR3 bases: TGTGCCAGCAGCTCAAATCCGAACACTGAAGCTTTCTTT. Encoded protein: CASSSNPNTEAFF. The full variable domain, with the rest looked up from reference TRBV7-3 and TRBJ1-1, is GAGVSQTPSNKVTEKGKYVELRCDPISGHTALYWYRQSLGQGPEFLIYFQGTGAADDSGLPNDRFFAVRPEGSVSTLKIQRTERGDSAVYLCASSSNPNTEAFFGQGTRLTVV.

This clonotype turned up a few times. This CDR3 is CSARERGTSTDTQYF. CDR3 DNA: TGCAGTGCTAGAGAGCGGGGAACTAGCACAGATACGCAGTATTTT. V is TRBV20-1 and J is TRBJ2-3, with D perhaps matching TRBD2 (6 bases). V was shortened by 0 bases and J by 0 bases, with 10 bases between the two germline ends. Germline V gene sequence: CDR1 DFQATT, CDR2 SNEGSKA (reference sequence). CDR3 length: 15 residues.

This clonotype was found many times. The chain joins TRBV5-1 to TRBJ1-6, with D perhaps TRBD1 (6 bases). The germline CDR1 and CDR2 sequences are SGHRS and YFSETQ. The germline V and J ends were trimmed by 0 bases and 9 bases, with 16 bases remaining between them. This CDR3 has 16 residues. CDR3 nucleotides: TGCGCCAGCAGCTTGGGGTTTACAGGGAGCGGTTCACCCCTCCACTTT. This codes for CASSLGFTGSGSPLHF.

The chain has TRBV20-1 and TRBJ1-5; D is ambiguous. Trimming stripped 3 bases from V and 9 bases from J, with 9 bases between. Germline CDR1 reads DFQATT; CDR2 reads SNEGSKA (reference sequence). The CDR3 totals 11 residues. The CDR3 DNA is TGCAGTGCTAGCGATGGGCGGCCCCAGCATTTT. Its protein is CSASDGRPQHF.

The CDR3 sequence: CASSLWPGANTEAFF. The CDR3 bases are TGTGCCAGCAGTTTATGGCCGGGGGCGAACACTGAAGCTTTCTTT. The chain recombines TRBV27 with TRBJ1-1, with a weak D call TRBD1 (6 bases). The CDR3 is 15 amino acids. The V and J ends lost 1 base and 1 base respectively, with 10 bases between them. Germline V gene sequence: CDR1 MNHEY, CDR2 SMNVEV (reference sequence).

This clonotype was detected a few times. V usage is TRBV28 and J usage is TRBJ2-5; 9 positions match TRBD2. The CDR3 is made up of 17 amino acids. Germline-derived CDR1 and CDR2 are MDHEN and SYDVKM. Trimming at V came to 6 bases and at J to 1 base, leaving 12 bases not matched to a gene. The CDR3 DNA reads TGTGCCAGCAGCGAGCTTGGCGGGAGGGCCCCCCAAGAGACCCAGTACTTC. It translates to CASSELGGRAPQETQYF.

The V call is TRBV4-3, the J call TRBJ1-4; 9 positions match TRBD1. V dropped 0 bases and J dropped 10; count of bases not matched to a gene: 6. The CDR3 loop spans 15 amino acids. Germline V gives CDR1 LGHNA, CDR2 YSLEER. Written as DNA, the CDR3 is TGCGCCAGCAGCCAAGATCAACAGGGGGCGGGAAAACTGTTTTTT. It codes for CASSQDQQGAGKLFF.

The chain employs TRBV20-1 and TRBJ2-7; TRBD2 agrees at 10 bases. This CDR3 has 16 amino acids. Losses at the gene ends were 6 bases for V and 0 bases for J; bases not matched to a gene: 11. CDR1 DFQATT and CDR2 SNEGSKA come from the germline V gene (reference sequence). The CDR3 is CSAGVIAGGSSYEQYF. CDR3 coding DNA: TGCAGTGCAGGGGTAATAGCGGGAGGTAGCTCCTACGAGCAGTACTTC.

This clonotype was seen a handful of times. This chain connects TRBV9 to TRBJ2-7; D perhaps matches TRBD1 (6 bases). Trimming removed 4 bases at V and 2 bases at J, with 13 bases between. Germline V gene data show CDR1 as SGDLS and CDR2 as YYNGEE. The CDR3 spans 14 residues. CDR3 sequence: CASSPTAGAYEQYF. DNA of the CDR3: TGTGCCAGCAGCCCCACGGCAGGGGCCTACGAGCAGTACTTC. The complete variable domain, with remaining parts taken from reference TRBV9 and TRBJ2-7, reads DSGVTQTPKHLITATGQRVTLRCSPRSGDLSVYWYQQSLDQGLQFLIQYYNGEERAKGNILERFSAQQFPDLHSELNLSSLELGDSALYFCASSPTAGAYEQYFGPGTRLTVT.

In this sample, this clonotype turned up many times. The CDR3 loop is CASSLQGRQETQYF. In DNA form, the CDR3 reads TGTGCCAGCAGCCTACAGGGCAGGCAAGAGACCCAGTACTTC. The V call is TRBV3-1, the J call TRBJ2-5; the D gene is possibly TRBD1 (6 bases). Trimming shortened V by 4 bases and J by 2 bases, and 11 bases separated the two germline ends. The germline V gene encodes CDR1 LGHDT and CDR2 YNNKEL (reference sequence). This CDR3 region has 14 residues.

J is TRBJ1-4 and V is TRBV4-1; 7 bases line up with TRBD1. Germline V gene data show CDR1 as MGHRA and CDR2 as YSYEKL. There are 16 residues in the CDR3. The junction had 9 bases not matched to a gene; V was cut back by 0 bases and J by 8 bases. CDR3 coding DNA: TGCGCCAGCAGCCAAGACACCGGTGGGACAGAGGAAAAACTGTTTTTT. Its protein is CASSQDTGGTEEKLFF.

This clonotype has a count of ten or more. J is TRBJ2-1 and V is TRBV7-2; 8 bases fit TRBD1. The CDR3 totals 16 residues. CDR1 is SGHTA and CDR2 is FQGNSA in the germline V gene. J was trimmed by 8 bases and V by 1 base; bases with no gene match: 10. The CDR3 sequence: CASSLEGSTGGHEQFF. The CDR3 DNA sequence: TGTGCCAGCAGCTTAGAGGGTTCAACAGGGGGACATGAGCAGTTCTTC.

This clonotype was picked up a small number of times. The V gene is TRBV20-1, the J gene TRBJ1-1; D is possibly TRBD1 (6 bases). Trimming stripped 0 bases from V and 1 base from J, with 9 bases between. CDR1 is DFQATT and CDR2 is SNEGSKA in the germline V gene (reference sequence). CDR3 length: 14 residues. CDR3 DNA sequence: TGCAGTGCTAGAGAGGGACACCCGAACACTGAAGCTTTCTTT. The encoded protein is CSAREGHPNTEAFF.

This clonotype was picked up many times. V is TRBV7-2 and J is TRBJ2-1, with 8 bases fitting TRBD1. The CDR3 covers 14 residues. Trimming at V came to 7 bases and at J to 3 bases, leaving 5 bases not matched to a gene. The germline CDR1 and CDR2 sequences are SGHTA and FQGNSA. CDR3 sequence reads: CASIPGTGYNEQFF. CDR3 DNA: TGTGCCAGCATCCCCGGGACAGGCTACAATGAGCAGTTCTTC.

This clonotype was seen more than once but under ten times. CDR3 DNA sequence: TGTGCCAGCAGCTTGGAATTTGGCACAGATACGCAGTATTTT. Residues: CASSLEFGTDTQYF. V usage is TRBV5-4 and J usage is TRBJ2-3; no clear D gene. V lost 0 bases, J lost 1 base, and 6 bases lay in between. Germline V gives CDR1 SGHNT, CDR2 YYREEE (reference sequence). The length of the CDR3 is 14 residues. Supplemented by reference TRBV5-4 and TRBJ2-3, the full variable domain reads ETGVTQSPTHLIKTRGQQVTLRCSSQSGHNTVSWYQQALGQGPQFIFQYYREEENGRGNFPPRFSGLQFPNYSSELNVNALELDDSALYLCASSLEFGTDTQYFGPGTRLTVL.

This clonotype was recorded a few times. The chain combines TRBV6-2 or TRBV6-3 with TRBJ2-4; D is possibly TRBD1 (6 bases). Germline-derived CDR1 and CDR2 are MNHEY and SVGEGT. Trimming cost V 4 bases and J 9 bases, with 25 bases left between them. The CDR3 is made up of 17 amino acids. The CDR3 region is CASSSSPYREPWSIQYF. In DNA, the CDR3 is TGTGCCAGCAGTTCCTCACCATACAGGGAACCTTGGAGCATTCAGTACTTC.

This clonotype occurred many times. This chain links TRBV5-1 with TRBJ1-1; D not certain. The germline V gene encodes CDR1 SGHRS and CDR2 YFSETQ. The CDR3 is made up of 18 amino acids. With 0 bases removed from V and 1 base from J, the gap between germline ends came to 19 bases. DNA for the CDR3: TGCGCCAGCAGCTTGGTTTCATTAATTGCTCGGAGGAACACTGAAGCTTTCTTT. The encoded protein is CASSLVSLIARRNTEAFF.

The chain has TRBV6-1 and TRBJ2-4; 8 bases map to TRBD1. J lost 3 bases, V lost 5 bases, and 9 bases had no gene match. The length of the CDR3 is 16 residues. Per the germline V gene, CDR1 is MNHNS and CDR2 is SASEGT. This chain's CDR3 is CASSNPGTGNKNIQYF. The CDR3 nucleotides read TGTGCCAGCAGTAACCCCGGGACAGGCAACAAAAACATTCAGTACTTC.

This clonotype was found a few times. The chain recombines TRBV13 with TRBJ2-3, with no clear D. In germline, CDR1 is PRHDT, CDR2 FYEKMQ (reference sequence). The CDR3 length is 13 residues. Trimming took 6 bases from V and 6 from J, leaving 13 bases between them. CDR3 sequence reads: CASRRTVGDTQYF. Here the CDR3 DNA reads TGTGCCAGCAGGAGGACGGTAGGGGATACGCAGTATTTT. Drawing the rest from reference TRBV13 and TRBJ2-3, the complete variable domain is AAGVIQSPRHLIKEKRETATLKCYPIPRHDTVYWYQQGPGQDPQFLISFYEKMQSDKGSIPDRFSAQQFSDYHSELNMSSLELGDSALYFCASRRTVGDTQYFGPGTRLTVL.

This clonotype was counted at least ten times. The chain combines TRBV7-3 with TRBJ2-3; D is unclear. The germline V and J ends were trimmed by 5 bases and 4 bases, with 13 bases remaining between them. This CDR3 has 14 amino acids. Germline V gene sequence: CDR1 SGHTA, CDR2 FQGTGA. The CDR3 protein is CASSLVSAADTQYF. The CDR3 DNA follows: TGTGCCAGCAGCCTCGTATCGGCGGCAGATACGCAGTATTTT.

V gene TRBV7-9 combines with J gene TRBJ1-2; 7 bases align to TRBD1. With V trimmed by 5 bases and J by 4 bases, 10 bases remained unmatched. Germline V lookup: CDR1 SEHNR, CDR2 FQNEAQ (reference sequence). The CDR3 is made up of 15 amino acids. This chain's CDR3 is CASSTLTGWTYGYTF. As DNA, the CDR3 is TGTGCCAGCAGCACTCTGACAGGGTGGACCTATGGCTACACCTTC.

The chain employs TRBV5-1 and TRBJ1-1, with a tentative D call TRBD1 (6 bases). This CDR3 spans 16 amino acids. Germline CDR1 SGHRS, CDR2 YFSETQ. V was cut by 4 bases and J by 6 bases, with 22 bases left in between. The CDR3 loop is CASSPGALGIYSEAFF. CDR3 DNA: TGCGCCAGCAGCCCAGGGGCGCTAGGTATTTACTCTGAAGCTTTCTTT.